The rows below give T cell receptor beta chains drawn from one sample of a study of vaccination and CD4 T cells after COVID-19. TCRdb fed the PCR reads into MiXCR, producing one record per CDR3 protein. The sample holds 20,000 to 25,000 distinct CDR3 sequences, about 39% seen once. Their target antigens are unknown. The sample in question was CD4+ T cells from blood, cultured in vitro, obtained before SARS-CoV-2 vaccination. These receptors originate from a human donor who had recovered from COVID-19. The conserved cysteine and the conserved F or W are not part of the CDR3 here.

J | V | CDR3
TRBJ2-5 | TRBV7-2 | ASQIASVAGGRGETQY
TRBJ2-5 | TRBV7-9 | ASSQGSPPRETQY
TRBJ2-3 | TRBV6-4 | ASSELAGAIDTQY
TRBJ2-5 | TRBV6-2/TRBV6-3 | ASNEVAVKYPWETQY
TRBJ1-1 | TRBV28 | ASSPSQGLNTEAF
TRBJ2-7 | TRBV20-1 | SAPGTSSYEQY
TRBJ1-4 | TRBV28 | ASSTHTGFQGKLF
TRBJ1-5 | TRBV11-3 | ASSQDAGGGQPQH
TRBJ2-3 | TRBV6-1 | ASSSTDTQY
TRBJ2-6 | TRBV7-9 | ASSYRGSGANVLT
TRBJ1-5 | TRBV28 | ASRQTQGIRGNQPQH
TRBJ1-5 | TRBV20-1 | SANRGTGVNQPQH
TRBJ2-3 | TRBV20-1 | SARDIRWTSGPTDTQY
TRBJ2-3 | TRBV6-2/TRBV6-3 | ASRGPSTDTQY
TRBJ1-3 | TRBV6-1 | ASSESDSSGNTIY
TRBJ1-2 | TRBV10-3 | AIRGSLGNYGYT
TRBJ1-2 | TRBV19 | ASSTQDRAYGYT
TRBJ1-1 | TRBV14 | ASSPFQITEAF
TRBJ2-7 | TRBV11-3 | ASSPAVGRAAAYEQY
TRBJ1-2 | TRBV7-2 | ASSFSSGVNAGYT
TRBJ2-1 | TRBV20-1 | SAPTGVSYNEQF
TRBJ1-1 | TRBV7-8 | ASSLAGMNTEAF